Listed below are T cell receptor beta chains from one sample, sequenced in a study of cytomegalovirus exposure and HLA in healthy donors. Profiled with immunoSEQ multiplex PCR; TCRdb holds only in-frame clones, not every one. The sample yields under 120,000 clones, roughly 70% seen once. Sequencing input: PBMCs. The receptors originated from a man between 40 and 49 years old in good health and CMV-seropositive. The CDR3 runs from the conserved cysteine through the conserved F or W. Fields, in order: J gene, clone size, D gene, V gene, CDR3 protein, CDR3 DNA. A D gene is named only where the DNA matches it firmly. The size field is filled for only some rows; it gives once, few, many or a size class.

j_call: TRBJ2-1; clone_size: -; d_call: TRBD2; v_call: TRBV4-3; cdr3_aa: CASSRRIAGPSNEQFF; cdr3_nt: TGCGCCAGCAGCCGAAGAATAGCGGGACCCTCCAATGAGCAGTTCTTC
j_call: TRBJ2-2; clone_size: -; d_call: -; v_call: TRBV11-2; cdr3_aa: CASAGFLHSNTGELFF; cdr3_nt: TGTGCCAGCGCCGGGTTCCTCCACTCGAACACCGGGGAGCTGTTTTTT
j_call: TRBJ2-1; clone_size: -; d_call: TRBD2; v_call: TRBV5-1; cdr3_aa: CASRMTSGNFNEQFF; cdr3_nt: TGCGCCAGCAGAATGACTAGCGGGAACTTCAATGAGCAGTTCTTC
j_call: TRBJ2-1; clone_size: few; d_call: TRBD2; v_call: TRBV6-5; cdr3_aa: CASSYGTSEVYEQFF; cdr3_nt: TGTGCCAGCAGTTACGGGACTAGCGAGGTCTATGAGCAGTTCTTC
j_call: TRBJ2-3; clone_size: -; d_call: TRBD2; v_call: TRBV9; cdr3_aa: CASSVAAGEWADTQYF; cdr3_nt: TGTGCCAGCAGCGTAGCTGCGGGAGAATGGGCAGATACGCAGTATTTT
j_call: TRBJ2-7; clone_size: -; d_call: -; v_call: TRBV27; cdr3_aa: CASRAPGFYEQYF; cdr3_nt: TGTGCCAGCCGGGCCCCGGGATTTTACGAGCAGTACTTC
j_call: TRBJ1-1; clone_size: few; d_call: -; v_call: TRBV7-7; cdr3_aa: CASSLSENTEAFF; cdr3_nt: TGTGCTAGCAGCTTATCAGAGAACACTGAAGCTTTCTTT
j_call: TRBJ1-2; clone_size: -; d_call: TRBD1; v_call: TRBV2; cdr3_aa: CASIPGQGTSWYGYTF; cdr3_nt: TGTGCCAGCATTCCGGGACAGGGTACTAGTTGGTATGGCTACACCTTC
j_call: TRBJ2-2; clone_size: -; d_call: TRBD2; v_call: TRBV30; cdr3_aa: CAGGRGGELFF; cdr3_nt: TGTGCCGGAGGGAGGGGCGGGGAGCTGTTTTTT
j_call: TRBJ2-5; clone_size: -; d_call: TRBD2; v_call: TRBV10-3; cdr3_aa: CAIGDSSGMSETQYF; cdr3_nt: TGTGCCATCGGAGACTCCAGCGGGATGTCAGAGACCCAGTACTTC
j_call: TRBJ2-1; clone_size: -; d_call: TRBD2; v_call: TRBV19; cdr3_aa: CASRTSAGGYNEQFF; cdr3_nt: TGTGCCAGTAGGACTTCAGCGGGAGGATACAATGAGCAGTTCTTC